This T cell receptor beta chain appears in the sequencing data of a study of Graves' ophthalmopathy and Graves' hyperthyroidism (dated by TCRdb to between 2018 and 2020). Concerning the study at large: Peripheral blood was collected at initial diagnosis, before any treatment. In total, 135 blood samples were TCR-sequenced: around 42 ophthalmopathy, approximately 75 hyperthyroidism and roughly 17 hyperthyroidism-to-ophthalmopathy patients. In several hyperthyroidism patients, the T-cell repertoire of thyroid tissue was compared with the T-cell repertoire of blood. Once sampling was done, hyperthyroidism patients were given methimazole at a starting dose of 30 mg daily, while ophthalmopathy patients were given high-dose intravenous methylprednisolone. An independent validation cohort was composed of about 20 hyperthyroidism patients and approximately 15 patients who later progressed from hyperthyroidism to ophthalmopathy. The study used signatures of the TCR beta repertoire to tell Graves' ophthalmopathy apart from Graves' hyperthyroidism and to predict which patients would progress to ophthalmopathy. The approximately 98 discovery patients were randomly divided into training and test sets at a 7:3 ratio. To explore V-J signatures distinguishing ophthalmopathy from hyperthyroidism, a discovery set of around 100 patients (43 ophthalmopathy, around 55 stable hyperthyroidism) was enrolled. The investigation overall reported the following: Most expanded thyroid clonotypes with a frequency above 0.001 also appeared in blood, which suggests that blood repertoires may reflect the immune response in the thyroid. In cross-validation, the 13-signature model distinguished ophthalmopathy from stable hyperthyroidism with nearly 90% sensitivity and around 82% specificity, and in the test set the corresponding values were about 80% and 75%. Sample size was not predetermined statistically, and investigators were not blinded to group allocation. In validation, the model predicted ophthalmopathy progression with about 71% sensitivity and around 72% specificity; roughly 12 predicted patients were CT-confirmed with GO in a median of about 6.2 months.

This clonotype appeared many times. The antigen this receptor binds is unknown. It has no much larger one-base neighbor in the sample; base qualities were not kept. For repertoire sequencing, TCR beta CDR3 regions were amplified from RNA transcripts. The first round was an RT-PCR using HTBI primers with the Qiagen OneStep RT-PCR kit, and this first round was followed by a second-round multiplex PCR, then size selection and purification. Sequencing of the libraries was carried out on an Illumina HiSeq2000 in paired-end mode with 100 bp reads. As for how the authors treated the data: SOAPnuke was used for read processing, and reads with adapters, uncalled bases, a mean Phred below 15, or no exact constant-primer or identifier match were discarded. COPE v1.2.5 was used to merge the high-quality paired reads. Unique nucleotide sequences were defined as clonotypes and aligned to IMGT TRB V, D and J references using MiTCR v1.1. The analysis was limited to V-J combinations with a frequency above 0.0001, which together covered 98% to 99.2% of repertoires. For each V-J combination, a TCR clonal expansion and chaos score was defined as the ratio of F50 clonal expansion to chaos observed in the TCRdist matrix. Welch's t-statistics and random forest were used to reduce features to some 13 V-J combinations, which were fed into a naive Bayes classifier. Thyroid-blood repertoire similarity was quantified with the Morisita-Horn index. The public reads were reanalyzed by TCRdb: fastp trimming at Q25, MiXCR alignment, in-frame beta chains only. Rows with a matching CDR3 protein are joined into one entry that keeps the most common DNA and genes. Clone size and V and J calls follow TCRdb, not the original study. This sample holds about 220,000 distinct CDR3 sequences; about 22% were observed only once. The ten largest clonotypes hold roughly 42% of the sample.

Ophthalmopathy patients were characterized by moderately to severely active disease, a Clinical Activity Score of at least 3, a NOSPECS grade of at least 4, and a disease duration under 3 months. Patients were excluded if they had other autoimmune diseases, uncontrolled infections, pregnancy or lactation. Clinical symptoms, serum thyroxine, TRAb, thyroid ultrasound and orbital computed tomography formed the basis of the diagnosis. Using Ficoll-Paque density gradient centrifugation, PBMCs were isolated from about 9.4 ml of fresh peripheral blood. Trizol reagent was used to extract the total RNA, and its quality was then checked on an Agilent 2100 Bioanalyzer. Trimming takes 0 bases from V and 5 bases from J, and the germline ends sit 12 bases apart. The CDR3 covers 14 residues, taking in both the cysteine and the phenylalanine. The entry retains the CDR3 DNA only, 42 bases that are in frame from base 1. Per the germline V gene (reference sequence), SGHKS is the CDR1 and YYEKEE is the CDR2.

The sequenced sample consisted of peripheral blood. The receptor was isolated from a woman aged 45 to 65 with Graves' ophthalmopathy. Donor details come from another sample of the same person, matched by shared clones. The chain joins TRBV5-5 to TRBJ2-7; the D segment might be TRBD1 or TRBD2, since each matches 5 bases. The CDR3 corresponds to CASSLGQMRDEQYF. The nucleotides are TGTGCCAGCAGCTTGGGACAGATGAGGGACGAGCAGTACTTC.